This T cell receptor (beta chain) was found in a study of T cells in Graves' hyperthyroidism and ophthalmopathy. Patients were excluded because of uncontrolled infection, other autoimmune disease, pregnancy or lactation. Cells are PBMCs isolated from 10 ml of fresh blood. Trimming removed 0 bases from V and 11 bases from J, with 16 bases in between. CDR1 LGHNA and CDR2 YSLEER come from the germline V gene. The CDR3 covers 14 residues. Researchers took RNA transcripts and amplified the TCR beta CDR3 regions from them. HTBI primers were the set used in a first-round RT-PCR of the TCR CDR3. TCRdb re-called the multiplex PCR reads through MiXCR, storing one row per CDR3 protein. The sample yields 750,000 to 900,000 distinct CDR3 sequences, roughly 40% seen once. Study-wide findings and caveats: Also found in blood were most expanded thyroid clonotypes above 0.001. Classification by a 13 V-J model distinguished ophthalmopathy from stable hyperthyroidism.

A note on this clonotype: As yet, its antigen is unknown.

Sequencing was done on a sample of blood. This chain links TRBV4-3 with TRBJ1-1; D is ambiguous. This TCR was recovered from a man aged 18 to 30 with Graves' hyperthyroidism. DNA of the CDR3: TGCGCCAGCAGCCAAGATATTCAGGAGGTGGAGGCTTTCTTT. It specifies CASSQDIQEVEAFF.